Sequencing of this T cell receptor beta chain was carried out in a study of OX40 agonist ivuxolimab in advanced cancers. Notes on the study in general: Determination of antigen specificity was not performed for the expanded peripheral T cells.

Profiling relied on immunoSEQ multiplex PCR, and the TCRdb table lists in-frame clones only, not all of them. The sample records almost 70,000 clones, nearly 90% being singletons. As regards this clone: Its antigen is as yet unknown.

The germline CDR1 and CDR2 sequences are SGHRS and YFSETQ. J lost 7 bases, V lost 4 bases, and 15 bases had no gene match. There are 19 residues in the CDR3. The rearrangement joins TRBV5-1 to TRBJ2-4, with 15 positions matching TRBD2. The source is an adult with an advanced solid tumor such as melanoma, head and neck, liver or kidney cancer. The source was CD4+ or CD8+ T cells sorted from blood, collected in a trial of the OX40 agonist ivuxolimab. CDR3 sequence: CASSPWGLAGGGVGNIQYF. CDR3 bases: TGCGCCAGCAGCCCCTGGGGACTAGCGGGAGGAGGAGTGGGGAACATTCAGTACTTC.